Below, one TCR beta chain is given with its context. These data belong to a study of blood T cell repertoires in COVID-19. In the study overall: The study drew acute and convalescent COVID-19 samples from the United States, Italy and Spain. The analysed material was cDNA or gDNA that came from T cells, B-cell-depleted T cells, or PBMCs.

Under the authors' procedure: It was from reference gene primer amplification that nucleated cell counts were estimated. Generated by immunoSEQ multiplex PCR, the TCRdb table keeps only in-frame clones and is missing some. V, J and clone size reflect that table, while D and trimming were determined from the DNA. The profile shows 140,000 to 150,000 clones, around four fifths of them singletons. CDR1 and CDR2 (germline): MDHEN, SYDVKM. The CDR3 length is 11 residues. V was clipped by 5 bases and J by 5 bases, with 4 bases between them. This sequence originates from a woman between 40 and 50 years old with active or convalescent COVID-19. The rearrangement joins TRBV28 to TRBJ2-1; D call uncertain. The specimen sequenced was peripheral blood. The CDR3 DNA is TGTGCCAGCAGTCCCAACAATGAGCAGTTCTTC. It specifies CASSPNNEQFF. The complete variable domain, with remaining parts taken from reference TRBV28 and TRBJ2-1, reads DVKVTQSSRYLVKRTGEKVFLECVQDMDHENMFWYRQDPGLGLRLIYFSYDVKMKEKGDIPEGYSVSREKKERFSLILESASTNQTSMYLCASSPNNEQFFGPGTRLTVL.